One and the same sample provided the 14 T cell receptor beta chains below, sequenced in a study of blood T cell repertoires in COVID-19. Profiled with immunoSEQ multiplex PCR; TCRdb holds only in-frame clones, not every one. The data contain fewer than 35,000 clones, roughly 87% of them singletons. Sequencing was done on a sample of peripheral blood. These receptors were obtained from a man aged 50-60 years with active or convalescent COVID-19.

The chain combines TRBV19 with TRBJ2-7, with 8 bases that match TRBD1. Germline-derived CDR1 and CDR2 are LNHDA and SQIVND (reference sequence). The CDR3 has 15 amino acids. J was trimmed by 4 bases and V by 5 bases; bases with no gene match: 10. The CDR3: CASSGDRGGVYEQYF. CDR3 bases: TGTGCCAGTAGTGGCGACAGGGGTGGGGTGTACGAGCAGTACTTC.

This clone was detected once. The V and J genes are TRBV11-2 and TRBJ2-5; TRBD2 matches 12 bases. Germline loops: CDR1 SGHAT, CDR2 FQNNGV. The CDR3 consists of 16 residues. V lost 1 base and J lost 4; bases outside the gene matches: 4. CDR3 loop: CASSLARLAGVETQYF. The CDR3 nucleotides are TGTGCCAGCAGCTTAGCCCGACTAGCGGGGGTAGAGACCCAGTACTTC.

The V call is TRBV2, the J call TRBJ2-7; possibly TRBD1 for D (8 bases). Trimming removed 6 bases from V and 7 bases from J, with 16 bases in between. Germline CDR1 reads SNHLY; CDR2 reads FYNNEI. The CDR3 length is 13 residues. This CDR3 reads CASREDREGEQYF. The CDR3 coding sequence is TGTGCCAGCAGGGAGGACAGGGAGGGGGAGCAGTACTTC.

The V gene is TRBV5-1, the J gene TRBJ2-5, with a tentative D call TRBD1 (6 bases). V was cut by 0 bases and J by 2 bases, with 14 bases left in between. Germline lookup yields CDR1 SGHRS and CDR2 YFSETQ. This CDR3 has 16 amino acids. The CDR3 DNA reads TGCGCCAGCAGCTTGGCCTTTGACAGGAGACAAGAGACCCAGTACTTC. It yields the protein CASSLAFDRRQETQYF.

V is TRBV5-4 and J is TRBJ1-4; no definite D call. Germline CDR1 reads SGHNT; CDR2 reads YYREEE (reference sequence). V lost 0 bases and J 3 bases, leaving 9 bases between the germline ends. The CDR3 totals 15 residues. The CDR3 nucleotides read TGTGCCAGCAGCTTGGAACCGGTTTCTAATGAAAAACTGTTTTTT. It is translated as CASSLEPVSNEKLFF.

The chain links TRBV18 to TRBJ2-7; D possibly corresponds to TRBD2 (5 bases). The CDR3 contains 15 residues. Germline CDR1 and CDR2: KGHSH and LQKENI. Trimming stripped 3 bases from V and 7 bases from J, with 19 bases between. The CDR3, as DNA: TGTGCCAGCTCACCGCCACCGGGCGTACCGGGGGAGCAGTACTTC. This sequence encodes CASSPPPGVPGEQYF.

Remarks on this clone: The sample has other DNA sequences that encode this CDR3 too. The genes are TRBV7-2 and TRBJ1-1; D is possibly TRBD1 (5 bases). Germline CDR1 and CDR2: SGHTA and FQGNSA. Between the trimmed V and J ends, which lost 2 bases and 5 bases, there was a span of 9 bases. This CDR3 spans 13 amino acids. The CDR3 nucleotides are TGTGCCAGCAGCTTAAGGGGCTGGACTGAAGCTTTCTTT. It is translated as CASSLRGWTEAFF. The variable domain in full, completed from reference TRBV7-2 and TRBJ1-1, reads GAGVSQSPSNKVTEKGKDVELRCDPISGHTALYWYRQSLGQGLEFLIYFQGNSAPDKSGLPSDRFSAERTGGSVSTLTIQRTQQEDSAVYLCASSLRGWTEAFFGQGTRLTVV.

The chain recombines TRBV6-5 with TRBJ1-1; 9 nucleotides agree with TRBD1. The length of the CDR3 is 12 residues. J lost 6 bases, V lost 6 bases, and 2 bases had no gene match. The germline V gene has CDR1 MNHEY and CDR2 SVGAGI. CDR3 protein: CASRTGGSEAFF. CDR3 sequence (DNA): TGTGCCAGCAGAACAGGGGGCTCTGAAGCTTTCTTT.

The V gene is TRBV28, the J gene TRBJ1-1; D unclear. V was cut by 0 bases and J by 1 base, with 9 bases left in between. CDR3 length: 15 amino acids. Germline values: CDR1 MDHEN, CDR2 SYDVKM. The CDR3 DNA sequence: TGTGCCAGCAGTTTATGGGAAGGGAGGAACACTGAAGCTTTCTTT. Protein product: CASSLWEGRNTEAFF.

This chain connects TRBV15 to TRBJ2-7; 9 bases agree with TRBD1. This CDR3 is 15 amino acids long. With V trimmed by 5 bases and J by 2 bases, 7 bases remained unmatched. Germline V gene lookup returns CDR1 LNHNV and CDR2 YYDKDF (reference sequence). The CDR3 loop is CATSGSRDRAYEQYF. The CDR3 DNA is TGTGCCACCAGCGGGAGCCGGGACAGGGCCTACGAGCAGTACTTC.

CDR3 sequence (DNA): TGTGCCATCACCGCTGCCGGGTCTAACTATGGCTACACCTTC. It yields the protein CAITAAGSNYGYTF. The chain combines TRBV10-3 with TRBJ1-2; no reliable D call. The length of the CDR3 is 14 residues. The germline V and J ends were trimmed by 7 bases and 0 bases, with 12 bases remaining between them. The germline V gene has CDR1 ENHRY and CDR2 SYGVKD.

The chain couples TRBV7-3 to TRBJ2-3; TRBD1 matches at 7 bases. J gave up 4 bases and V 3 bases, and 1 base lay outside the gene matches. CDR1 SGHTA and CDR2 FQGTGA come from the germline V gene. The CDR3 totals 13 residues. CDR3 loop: CASSFGQADTQYF. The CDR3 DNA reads TGTGCCAGCAGCTTCGGACAGGCAGATACGCAGTATTTT.

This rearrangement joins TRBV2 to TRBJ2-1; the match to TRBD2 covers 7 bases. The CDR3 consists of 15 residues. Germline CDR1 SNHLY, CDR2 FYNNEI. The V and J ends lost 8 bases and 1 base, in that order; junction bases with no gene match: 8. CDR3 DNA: TGTGCCAGCTGGGGGGGAGTCCATTCCTACAATGAGCAGTTCTTC. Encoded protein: CASWGGVHSYNEQFF.

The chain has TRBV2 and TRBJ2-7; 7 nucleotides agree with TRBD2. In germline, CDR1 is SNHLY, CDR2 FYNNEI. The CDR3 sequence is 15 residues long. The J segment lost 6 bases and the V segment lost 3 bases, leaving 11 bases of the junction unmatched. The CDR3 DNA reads TGTGCCAGCAGTGATAGGACTAGTCCCCAACTCGAGCAGTACTTC. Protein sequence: CASSDRTSPQLEQYF.